Shown below are 26 T cell receptor beta chains from a single sample sequenced in a study of beta chain features in type 1 diabetes. Findings and caveats of the study: All four CD4+ subsets from Type 1 diabetes patients carried moderately but significantly shorter TCRB CDR3s.

Their cognate antigens are unknown. Isolated RNA was reverse transcribed in full, so expressed TCRB transcripts were sequenced. TCRdb's table, derived via immunoSEQ multiplex PCR, lists solely in-frame clones and lacks some. The sample lists roughly 180,000 clones; approximately 8.4% were seen once. Sequenced input: central memory CD4+ T cells from blood. These receptors were obtained from a man between 18 and 35 years old with type 1 diabetes.

The V call is TRBV27, the J call TRBJ1-5; a possible D gene is TRBD1 (5 bases). Trimming shortened V by 7 bases and J by 6 bases, and 16 bases separated the two germline ends. Germline loops: CDR1 MNHEY, CDR2 SMNVEV (reference sequence). The CDR3 runs to 14 residues. For the CDR3, the DNA is TGTGCCAGCACACGTCAGGGATCGGGTCAGCCCCAGCATTTT. As protein: CASTRQGSGQPQHF.

In this sample, this clone turned up a few times. CDR3 protein: CASSTGGNYNEQFF. The CDR3 coding sequence is TGTGCCAGTAGTACGGGGGGTAACTACAATGAGCAGTTCTTC. The chain links TRBV19 to TRBJ2-1, with 7 nucleotides matching TRBD2. The CDR3 loop spans 14 amino acids. V was clipped by 4 bases and J by 3 bases; unmatched bases: 3. Germline values: CDR1 LNHDA, CDR2 SQIVND (reference sequence).

The CDR3 nucleotides read TGCGCCAGCAGCCCAAGGACAGGGGCCTCCTACGAGCAGTACTTC. Protein: CASSPRTGASYEQYF. The V gene is TRBV5-1, the J gene TRBJ2-7; TRBD1 agrees at 9 bases. Germline V gene data show CDR1 as SGHRS and CDR2 as YFSETQ. The junction had 5 bases not matched to a gene; V was cut back by 4 bases and J by 0 bases. CDR3 length: 15 residues.

The rearrangement links TRBV28 to TRBJ1-2; D is ambiguous. Per the germline V gene, CDR1 is MDHEN and CDR2 is SYDVKM. This CDR3 region has 15 residues. The V end was cut by 6 bases, the J end by 7 bases, with 21 bases between. This CDR3 is CASSPPGSLKFGYTF. CDR3 nucleotide sequence: TGTGCCAGCAGCCCCCCGGGGAGTCTGAAGTTTGGCTACACCTTC.

This clone turned up a few times. This chain joins TRBV25-1 and TRBJ1-4, with 12 bases lining up with TRBD1. Unmatched junction bases numbered 4, after V lost 3 bases and J lost 8 bases. Germline CDR1 reads MGHDK; CDR2 reads SYGVNS. The CDR3 has 15 amino acids. For the CDR3, the DNA is TGTGCCAGCAGTGATACCGGGACAGGGGGCGAAAAACTGTTTTTT. Translation: CASSDTGTGGEKLFF.

This clone was seen a few times. This chain joins TRBV2 and TRBJ1-1; tentatively, D is TRBD1 (6 bases). V shed 6 bases and J shed 2 bases, with 10 bases lying between them. Per germline, CDR1 SNHLY and CDR2 FYNNEI. The CDR3 extends over 13 amino acids. This CDR3 is CASRSRGNTEAFF. CDR3 sequence (DNA): TGTGCCAGCAGGAGCAGGGGTAACACTGAAGCTTTCTTT.

This clone appeared a few times. The chain couples TRBV7-2 to TRBJ2-1; D not resolved. Trimming cost V 1 base and J 12 bases, with 16 bases left between them. Germline values: CDR1 SGHTA, CDR2 FQGNSA. CDR3 length equals 14 residues. The DNA for the CDR3 is TGTGCCAGCAGCTTAGAGGTTGTAAGCCCGGGGCAGTTCTTC. Residues: CASSLEVVSPGQFF.

This clone has ten or more counts. This chain's CDR3 is CASSSRGGRIHEQYF. The CDR3 DNA follows: TGTGCCAGCAGCTCGCGGGGAGGGAGGATCCACGAGCAGTACTTC. The chain recombines TRBV5-4 with TRBJ2-7, with 7 bases that match TRBD2. CDR1 and CDR2 from the germline V gene are SGHNT and YYREEE (reference sequence). This CDR3 is 15 amino acids long. Trimming took 3 bases from V and 5 from J; bases not matched to a gene: 11.

The chain uses TRBV9 and TRBJ1-1; no clear D gene. This CDR3 region has 15 residues. Trimming pared 0 bases from V and 0 bases from J, leaving 9 bases between. Germline CDR1 reads SGDLS; CDR2 reads YYNGEE. The CDR3 DNA reads as TGTGCCAGCAGCGTAGGATTAGCCGTGAACACTGAAGCTTTCTTT. As protein: CASSVGLAVNTEAFF.

This clone turned up a few times. The chain employs TRBV9 and TRBJ2-1; 11 bases agree with TRBD2. Germline V gives CDR1 SGDLS, CDR2 YYNGEE. There are 16 residues in the CDR3. Losses at the gene ends were 1 base for V and 10 bases for J; bases not matched to a gene: 10. The CDR3 is CASSVNRLAGRGEQFF. DNA for the CDR3: TGTGCCAGCAGCGTAAATAGACTAGCGGGGAGGGGGGAGCAGTTCTTC.

The chain joins TRBV5-1 to TRBJ1-1, with TRBD1 matching 7 bases. The germline gives CDR1 SGHRS, CDR2 YFSETQ. The CDR3 is 14 residues long. The J segment lost 4 bases and the V segment lost 1 base, leaving 4 bases of the junction unmatched. CDR3 DNA: TGCGCCAGCAGCTTGACGACAGGGAGCACTGAAGCTTTCTTT. Amino acid sequence: CASSLTTGSTEAFF. Supplemented by reference TRBV5-1 and TRBJ1-1, the full variable domain reads KAGVTQTPRYLIKTRGQQVTLSCSPISGHRSVSWYQQTPGQGLQFLFEYFSETQRNKGNFPGRFSGRQFSNSRSEMNVSTLELGDSALYLCASSLTTGSTEAFFGQGTRLTVV.

V usage is TRBV4-2 and J usage is TRBJ2-7; the match to TRBD2 covers 10 bases. Looked up from germline, CDR1 is LGHNA and CDR2 is YNFKEQ. J gave up 3 bases and V 0 bases, and 8 bases lay outside the gene matches. CDR3 length: 17 residues. The CDR3 DNA reads as TGTGCCAGCAGCCAAGAGGGTGGACTAGCGGAAATCTACGAGCAGTACTTC. It codes for CASSQEGGLAEIYEQYF.

This clone turned up a few times. The chain recombines TRBV7-9 with TRBJ2-4, with TRBD2 matching 12 bases. The J segment lost 6 bases and the V segment lost 3 bases, leaving 6 bases of the junction unmatched. CDR1 is SEHNR and CDR2 is FQNEAQ in the germline V gene (reference sequence). The CDR3 has 16 residues. The CDR3 coding sequence is TGTGCCAGCAGCTTGCTAGCGGGAGGGCCCCGAAACATTCAGTACTTC. It yields the protein CASSLLAGGPRNIQYF.

The chain has TRBV2 and TRBJ2-6; 9 bases match TRBD1. The CDR3 totals 17 residues. The germline V gene has CDR1 SNHLY and CDR2 FYNNEI. J lost 0 bases, V lost 4 bases, and 4 bases had no gene match. As DNA, the CDR3 is TGTGCCAGCAGTGGGACAGGGGCCCACTCTGGGGCCAACGTCCTGACTTTC. The encoded protein is CASSGTGAHSGANVLTF.

This clone was seen a handful of times. The chain combines TRBV7-9 with TRBJ2-3; possibly TRBD2 for D (6 bases). V lost 3 bases and J lost 6, with 13 bases in between. Germline CDR1 SEHNR, CDR2 FQNEAQ (reference sequence). The CDR3 is made up of 14 amino acids. CDR3 sequence: CASSFSGDQDTQYF. The CDR3 nucleotides read TGTGCCAGCAGCTTTTCGGGGGACCAGGATACGCAGTATTTT.

This clone showed up just a few times. The V call is TRBV28, the J call TRBJ2-4; 9 bases align to TRBD1. The CDR3 contains 17 residues. Germline CDR1 is MDHEN and CDR2 is SYDVKM. V shed 6 bases, J shed 0 bases, and the junction held 9 bases outside the gene matches. The CDR3 here is CASRGQGGALAKNIQYF. In DNA form, the CDR3 reads TGTGCCAGCAGGGGACAGGGTGGGGCCCTAGCCAAAAACATTCAGTACTTC.

The table lists this clone with a few counts. The chain couples TRBV7-9 to TRBJ2-5; D might be TRBD2 (5 bases). Trimming cost V 5 bases and J 2 bases, with 15 bases left between them. The CDR3 consists of 15 residues. Per germline, CDR1 SEHNR and CDR2 FQNEAQ (reference sequence). In DNA form, the CDR3 reads TGTGCCAGCAGCCCACGTGAGGGATTACAAGAGACCCAGTACTTC. Amino acid sequence: CASSPREGLQETQYF.

This chain connects TRBV11-2 to TRBJ2-7; TRBD1 agrees at 7 bases. V trimming: 4 bases; J trimming: 0 bases; junction bases outside the gene matches: 6. Germline assignment: CDR1 SGHAT and CDR2 FQNNGV. This CDR3 has 15 amino acids. This CDR3 reads CASSSGTDPSYEQYF. The DNA for the CDR3 is TGTGCCAGCAGCTCCGGGACAGATCCCTCCTACGAGCAGTACTTC.

The V call is TRBV18, the J call TRBJ1-2; D possibly corresponds to TRBD1 (5 bases). The germline gives CDR1 KGHSH, CDR2 LQKENI. V dropped 5 bases and J dropped 6 bases, with 10 bases sitting between them. The CDR3 contains 12 residues. The CDR3 region has the DNA TGTGCCAGCTCAGTAGGGGCGGATGGCTACACCTTC. It is translated as CASSVGADGYTF.

This clone has a handful of counts. The V call is TRBV28, the J call TRBJ2-5; 12 bases agree with TRBD1. Trimming at V came to 7 bases and at J to 4 bases, leaving 4 bases not matched to a gene. Per germline, CDR1 MDHEN and CDR2 SYDVKM. This CDR3 contains 14 residues. CDR3 region: CASNRDRGLETQYF. Here the CDR3 DNA reads TGTGCCAGCAACCGGGACAGGGGGCTAGAGACCCAGTACTTC.

This rearrangement joins TRBV30 to TRBJ2-5; 12 bases agree with TRBD2. The J call could be wrong; TRBJ2-7 is a better fit for the DNA end. The CDR3 extends over 15 amino acids. The germline V gene has CDR1 GTSNPN and CDR2 SVGIG (reference sequence). In DNA form, the CDR3 reads TGTGCCTGGAGCCCTGGACTAGCGGGAACCTACGAGCAGTACTTC. It codes for CAWSPGLAGTYEQYF.

In this sample, this clone turned up a few times. The chain combines TRBV28 with TRBJ2-6; 8 bases line up with TRBD2. This CDR3 is 18 amino acids long. CDR1 is MDHEN and CDR2 is SYDVKM in the germline V gene. The junction had 11 bases not matched to a gene; V was cut back by 6 bases and J by 1 base. CDR3 nucleotide sequence: TGTGCCAGCAGACCTGTGGGGGCTAGCGGGTCTGGGGCCAACGTCCTGACTTTC. This gives the protein CASRPVGASGSGANVLTF.

The chain couples TRBV6-6 to TRBJ2-4; D is possibly TRBD2 (6 bases). Trimming left V 10 bases short and J 7 bases short, with 17 bases between. From germline, CDR1 is MNHNY and CDR2 SVGAGI (reference sequence). This CDR3 has 13 residues. The CDR3 is CATSGLEGNIQYF. The CDR3 coding sequence is TGTGCCACCTCGGGACTCGAGGGGAACATTCAGTACTTC.

This chain uses TRBV9 with TRBJ1-3; 10 bases fit TRBD1. Germline-derived CDR1 and CDR2 are SGDLS and YYNGEE. The CDR3 has 16 amino acids. Germline trimming cut 3 bases from V and 3 bases from J; bases unmatched to any gene: 6. The CDR3 loop is CASSGGTGVIGNTIYF. DNA for the CDR3: TGTGCCAGCAGCGGCGGGACAGGGGTAATTGGAAACACCATATATTTT.

The rearrangement links TRBV5-6 to TRBJ2-1, with 9 bases that match TRBD1. Germline CDR1 SGHDT, CDR2 YYEEEE. The CDR3 is 12 residues long. J was trimmed by 9 bases and V by 3 bases; bases with no gene match: 1. CDR3 DNA: TGTGCCAGCAGCTGGACAGGGGTTGAGCAGTTCTTC. Amino acids: CASSWTGVEQFF.

This clone was counted only a few times. This chain links TRBV18 with TRBJ2-7, with 7 bases lining up with TRBD1. The J segment lost 2 bases and the V segment lost 5 bases, leaving 6 bases of the junction unmatched. This CDR3 is built from 14 residues. CDR1 KGHSH and CDR2 LQKENI come from the germline V gene. In DNA form, the CDR3 reads TGTGCCAGCTCATCCCGAGGACAGGCCTACGAGCAGTACTTC. Amino acid sequence: CASSSRGQAYEQYF.